These 26 T cell receptor beta chains were all obtained from the same sample, sequenced in a study of blood T cells in healthy people across ages. For the second PCR, which ran for roughly 7 to 11 cycles, a sample-barcoded 5' primer and a J-beta primer mix were used. TCRdb called the 5' RACE reads again in MiXCR, with one record for every CDR3 protein. The profile shows 980,000 or so distinct CDR3 sequences, roughly 52% of them singletons. Sequenced: blood. The receptors derive from a man between 25 and 39 years old in good health.

The chain has TRBV18 and TRBJ2-4; D gene uncertain. The CDR3 runs to 15 residues. V was cut by 2 bases and J by 6 bases, with 14 bases left in between. In germline, CDR1 is KGHSH, CDR2 LQKENI. The CDR3 spells CASSPSMGLGNIQYF. The DNA for the CDR3 is TGTGCCAGCTCACCATCAATGGGTCTGGGAAACATTCAGTACTTC.

The V call is TRBV6-1, the J call TRBJ1-4, with D perhaps matching TRBD1 (5 bases). The CDR3 is made up of 17 amino acids. The V gene's germline CDR1 is MNHNS and CDR2 SASEGT. The V end lost 6 bases, the J end lost 0 bases, and 17 bases lay between the germline ends. In DNA, the CDR3 is TGTGCCAGCAGCCTCTGGGGGTCAGATACAACTAATGAAAAACTGTTTTTT. This gives the protein CASSLWGSDTTNEKLFF.

The chain employs TRBV7-9 and TRBJ1-2; no firm D call. CDR1 and CDR2 (germline): SEHNR, FQNEAQ (reference sequence). Trimming cost V 1 base and J 4 bases, with 13 bases left between them. The CDR3 totals 15 residues. The CDR3 DNA sequence: TGTGCCAGCAGCTTAGGGCCCACAGTGGGCTATGGCTACACCTTC. This encodes CASSLGPTVGYGYTF.

The J gene is TRBJ2-3, the V gene TRBV21-1; the table's TRBD1 call for D was not verified on the DNA. TRBV21-1 is a recognized pseudogene. The CDR3 spans 19 residues. The DNA for the CDR3 is TGTGCCAGCAGCAAAGTACTTGTGTCAGACAGGAAAAGCACAGATACGCAGTATTTT. It encodes CASSKVLVSDRKSTDTQYF.

This clonotype was found a few times. The chain carries TRBV20-1 and TRBJ2-1, with D perhaps given as TRBD1 or TRBD2 (5 bases each). The germline V and J ends were trimmed by 1 base and 6 bases, with 16 bases remaining between them. Germline CDR1 DFQATT, CDR2 SNEGSKA (reference sequence). CDR3 size: 15 residues. The DNA for the CDR3 is TGCAGTGCTAGAGTATCCCAAAAGGGGAGCAATGAGCAGTTCTTC. Its protein is CSARVSQKGSNEQFF.

In this sample, this clonotype turned up a few times. The chain combines TRBV7-9 with TRBJ1-2; TRBD1 is a possible D gene (5 bases). The CDR3 spans 16 residues. V was trimmed by 4 bases and J by 5 bases, leaving 20 bases between them. CDR1 is SEHNR, CDR2 FQNEAQ, per germline (reference sequence). For the CDR3, the DNA is TGTGCCAGCAGCTCCAACAACCCTACAGGTTTATATGGCTACACCTTC. This translates into CASSSNNPTGLYGYTF. Filled out from reference TRBV7-9 and TRBJ1-2, the complete variable domain reads DTGVSQNPRHKITKRGQNVTFRCDPISEHNRLYWYRQTLGQGPEFLTYFQNEAQLEKSRLLSDRFSAERPKGSFSTLEIQRTEQGDSAMYLCASSSNNPTGLYGYTFGSGTRLTVV.

This clonotype has only a few counts. The chain uses TRBV29-1 and TRBJ2-7, with unresolved D. CDR3 length: 12 residues. The germline V and J ends were trimmed by 1 base and 6 bases, with 10 bases remaining between them. CDR1 is SQVTM, CDR2 ANQGSEA, per germline. The CDR3 DNA reads as TGCAGCGTTGAAGCCAGTTCAAGCGAGCAGTACTTC. It translates to CSVEASSSEQYF.

Ten or more counts support this clonotype. The rearrangement joins TRBV4-2 to TRBJ2-4, with TRBD1 matching 7 bases. Germline values: CDR1 LGHNA, CDR2 YNFKEQ. V shed 4 bases and J 3 bases; nucleotides not matched to a gene: 9. This CDR3 has 16 residues. The DNA for the CDR3 is TGTGCCAGCAGCCCTACAGGGGATATTGGCAAAAACATTCAGTACTTC. Its protein is CASSPTGDIGKNIQYF.

This chain links TRBV9 with TRBJ2-1, with 16 positions matching TRBD2. Trimming took 4 bases from V and 7 from J; bases not matched to a gene: 11. This CDR3 is 18 amino acids long. Looked up from germline, CDR1 is SGDLS and CDR2 is YYNGEE. The CDR3 protein is CASSLPGLAGGLGNEQFF. The CDR3, as DNA: TGTGCCAGCAGCTTACCGGGACTAGCGGGGGGGCTGGGGAATGAGCAGTTCTTC.

The chain carries TRBV20-1 and TRBJ1-1, with D unresolved. CDR3 length equals 13 residues. V lost 0 bases to trimming and J lost 5 bases, with 10 bases between them. Germline V gene sequence: CDR1 DFQATT, CDR2 SNEGSKA (reference sequence). The CDR3 DNA is TGCAGTGCTAGAGATCCTTCGGGGACTGAAGCTTTCTTT. Translating gives CSARDPSGTEAFF.

The rearrangement links TRBV28 to TRBJ2-1; D may be TRBD1 (5 bases). Trimming removed 5 bases at V and 0 bases at J, with 17 bases between. Germline V gene data show CDR1 as MDHEN and CDR2 as SYDVKM. The CDR3 totals 17 residues. This CDR3 is CASSPPRQIRSYNEQFF. The DNA for the CDR3 is TGTGCCAGCAGTCCGCCACGACAGATTCGCTCCTACAATGAGCAGTTCTTC. Using reference TRBV28 and TRBJ2-1 for the parts outside the CDR3, the full variable domain is DVKVTQSSRYLVKRTGEKVFLECVQDMDHENMFWYRQDPGLGLRLIYFSYDVKMKEKGDIPEGYSVSREKKERFSLILESASTNQTSMYLCASSPPRQIRSYNEQFFGPGTRLTVL.

A few counts support this clonotype. The chain carries TRBV4-1 and TRBJ2-7; 14 bases agree with TRBD2. CDR1 and CDR2 from the germline V gene are MGHRA and YSYEKL. The length of the CDR3 is 16 residues. The ends lost 5 bases at V and 2 bases at J; junction bases unmatched: 5. DNA for the CDR3: TGCGCCAGCAGCACCGGGACTAGCGGGAGAGCCTACGAGCAGTACTTC. Translating gives CASSTGTSGRAYEQYF.

This rearrangement joins TRBV18 to TRBJ2-3; 7 nucleotides match TRBD1. J was trimmed by 4 bases and V by 5 bases; bases with no gene match: 6. The germline V gene encodes CDR1 KGHSH and CDR2 LQKENI. There are 14 residues in the CDR3. CDR3 DNA: TGTGCCAGCTCAATTCAGGGGGTTTCAGATACGCAGTATTTT. It specifies CASSIQGVSDTQYF.

With regard to this clonotype: One end of the junction varies from germline; a read error may be responsible. The chain employs TRBV12-5 and TRBJ2-1; D might be TRBD1 or TRBD2, each matching 5 bases. The CDR3 is 14 amino acids. The germline V gene has CDR1 LGHNT and CDR2 FRNRAP. As DNA, the CDR3 is TGCGCTAGTGGTGTCGTGGGACCTAACAATGAGCAGTTCTTC. Encoded protein: CASGVVGPNNEQFF.

The chain links TRBV27 to TRBJ2-2; TRBD2 matches at 8 bases. Germline V lookup: CDR1 MNHEY, CDR2 SMNVEV (reference sequence). J lost 3 bases, V lost 2 bases, and 8 bases had no gene match. The CDR3 has 17 residues. The DNA for the CDR3 is TGTGCCAGCAGTTTAAATAGACTAGCGAACTACACCGGGGAGCTGTTTTTT. Amino acids: CASSLNRLANYTGELFF.

This clonotype was detected a few times. The rearrangement links TRBV5-1 to TRBJ1-1; no clear D. Trimming left V 0 bases short and J 3 bases short, with 9 bases between. The CDR3 sequence is 14 residues long. Per the germline V gene, CDR1 is SGHRS and CDR2 is YFSETQ. The CDR3 loop is CASSLALTDTEAFF. The DNA for the CDR3 is TGCGCCAGCAGCTTGGCCTTAACAGACACTGAAGCTTTCTTT.

The chain links TRBV3-1 to TRBJ2-7; D is ambiguous. Germline-derived CDR1 and CDR2 are LGHDT and YNNKEL (reference sequence). CDR3 size: 15 residues. Trimming cost V 2 bases and J 0 bases, with 11 bases left between them. Written as DNA, the CDR3 is TGTGCCAGCAGCCAACCAATGGGCATCTCCTACGAGCAGTACTTC. It encodes CASSQPMGISYEQYF.

The rearrangement uses TRBV7-8 and TRBJ1-2; D remains unclear. Trimming shortened V by 5 bases and J by 0 bases, and 10 bases separated the two germline ends. CDR1 and CDR2 (germline): SGHVS, FQNEAQ. This CDR3 is 14 amino acids long. The CDR3 loop reads CASSQFAPNYGYTF. The CDR3, as DNA: TGTGCCAGCAGCCAATTCGCCCCTAACTATGGCTACACCTTC.

To note about this clonotype: Its ends do not fully match the called genes, so a read error is possible. The chain couples TRBV6-6 to TRBJ1-4; D is undetermined. The CDR3 spans 16 residues. Germline lookup yields CDR1 MNHNY and CDR2 SVGAGI (reference sequence). This chain's CDR3 is CASSYLNLATNEKLFF. DNA of the CDR3: TGTGCCAGCAGTTACCTCAATCTTGCAACTAATGAAAAGCTGTTTTTT.

This clonotype was seen only a few times. V usage is TRBV20-1 and J usage is TRBJ2-7, with D possibly TRBD1 on 6 matching bases. There are 13 residues in the CDR3. Trimming stripped 3 bases from V and 1 base from J, with 10 bases between. CDR1 is DFQATT, CDR2 SNEGSKA, per germline (reference sequence). The CDR3 reads CSARSTGSYEQYF. CDR3 sequence (DNA): TGCAGTGCTAGGTCGACAGGTTCCTACGAGCAGTACTTC.

V is TRBV6-6 and J is TRBJ1-5; TRBD1 matches at 7 bases. CDR1 MNHNY and CDR2 SVGAGI come from the germline V gene (reference sequence). The CDR3 is made up of 15 amino acids. V was clipped by 5 bases and J by 2 bases; unmatched bases: 6. The CDR3 sequence is CASSTDRVGNQPQHF. Written as DNA, the CDR3 is TGTGCCAGCAGTACCGACAGGGTTGGCAATCAGCCCCAGCATTTT.

V and J are TRBV7-2 and TRBJ1-6; D possibly corresponds to TRBD1 (5 bases). Germline-derived CDR1 and CDR2 are SGHTA and FQGNSA. The CDR3 totals 17 residues. Trimming shortened V by 7 bases and J by 5 bases, and 21 bases separated the two germline ends. The CDR3 DNA follows: TGTGCCAGCAAATCGGGTTTTGGGACGTTGGATAATTCACCCCTCCACTTT. Translating gives CASKSGFGTLDNSPLHF.

This clonotype was picked up many times. The chain joins TRBV18 to TRBJ2-5, with no clear D. The germline V gene encodes CDR1 KGHSH and CDR2 LQKENI. V dropped 8 bases and J dropped 0 bases, with 7 bases sitting between them. The CDR3 totals 12 residues. CDR3: CASSPYQETQYF. The CDR3 coding sequence is TGTGCCAGCAGCCCGTACCAAGAGACCCAGTACTTC.

This clonotype was picked up a small number of times. CDR3 coding DNA: TGCAGTGCTAGAGATCTCCGGACGACGAACACCGGGGAGCTGTTTTTT. Encoded protein: CSARDLRTTNTGELFF. This sequence joins TRBV20-1 and TRBJ2-2; the D is unclear. Germline values: CDR1 DFQATT, CDR2 SNEGSKA (reference sequence). The CDR3 is 16 residues long. V lost 0 bases to trimming and J lost 0 bases, with 11 bases between them.

Of note for this clonotype: This may stem from a read error, because a much larger clone lies one nucleotide away. This chain joins TRBV6-5 and TRBJ2-3; either TRBD1 or TRBD2 may supply D (5 bases each). Germline lookup yields CDR1 MNHEY and CDR2 SVGAGI. CDR3 size: 15 residues. Trimming left V 2 bases short and J 9 bases short, with 18 bases between. The CDR3 sequence: CASSYRDPTPWTQYF. CDR3 sequence (DNA): TGTGCCAGCAGTTACCGGGACCCCACTCCGTGGACGCAGTATTTT.

This clonotype was seen only a few times. The chain joins TRBV10-3 to TRBJ2-5, with D tentatively TRBD1 (6 bases). The germline V gene has CDR1 ENHRY and CDR2 SYGVKD. The CDR3 spans 13 residues. Trimming stripped 4 bases from V and 2 bases from J, with 8 bases between. The DNA for the CDR3 is TGTGCCATCAGTGTAGACAGGCAAGAGACCCAGTACTTC. This gives the protein CAISVDRQETQYF.